This passage covers 14 T cell receptor beta chains from one sample sequenced in a study of read filtering for tumor transcriptome and immune sequencing. This library used about 360 ng RNA and molecular barcoded adaptors spanning alpha/delta and beta/gamma chains. TCRdb re-analysed the reads in MiXCR, keeping a single row per CDR3 protein. The table has about 130,000 distinct CDR3 sequences, 13% seen once. The specimen sequenced was a population of CD138-negative cells sorted from bone marrow. These receptors originate from a donor aged 40 or older with multiple myeloma.

The chain uses TRBV28 and TRBJ2-3; weak D call: TRBD2 (6 bases). Between the trimmed V and J ends, which lost 1 base and 5 bases, there was a span of 16 bases. The CDR3 sequence is 16 residues long. The germline gives CDR1 MDHEN, CDR2 SYDVKM. In DNA, the CDR3 is TGTGCCAGCAGTTTATTTCGGGGGATGAGTGGAGATACGCAGTATTTT. Its protein is CASSLFRGMSGDTQYF.

This clonotype was detected ten times or more. The chain is built from TRBV6-2 or TRBV6-3 and TRBJ2-5; D not certain. Germline V gene sequence: CDR1 MNHEY, CDR2 SVGEGT. This CDR3 is 14 amino acids long. Trimming took off 6 bases at V and 0 bases at J, with 11 bases between the two ends. CDR3 nucleotide sequence: TGTGCCAGCAGACCAGACTGGTACCAAGAGACCCAGTACTTC. Translating it yields CASRPDWYQETQYF.

This clonotype has at least ten counts. This chain connects TRBV20-1 to TRBJ1-5; D is possibly TRBD1 (5 bases). V lost 1 base, J lost 4 bases, and 8 bases lay in between. Germline V lookup: CDR1 DFQATT, CDR2 SNEGSKA (reference sequence). CDR3 length: 13 amino acids. As DNA, the CDR3 is TGCAGTGCTAGAGGCAGGGATAATCAGCCCCAGCATTTT. Its translation: CSARGRDNQPQHF.

This clonotype was seen at least ten times. The rearrangement links TRBV6-5 to TRBJ1-1; TRBD1 is a possible D gene (6 bases). Per germline, CDR1 MNHEY and CDR2 SVGAGI. Trimming pared 5 bases from V and 5 bases from J, leaving 18 bases between. The CDR3 is 15 amino acids. DNA for the CDR3: TGTGCCAGCAGTCCGCCCGGGACACTAGGAACTGAAGCTTTCTTT. It yields the protein CASSPPGTLGTEAFF.

This clonotype was observed at least ten times. The CDR3 loop is CSVDSMNTEAFF. CDR3 DNA: TGCAGCGTTGACAGCATGAACACTGAAGCTTTCTTT. The chain uses TRBV29-1 and TRBJ1-1; D is ambiguous. Trimming pared 3 bases from V and 0 bases from J, leaving 5 bases between. Germline V gives CDR1 SQVTM, CDR2 ANQGSEA. The CDR3 contains 12 residues.

This clonotype was recorded at least ten times. The V call is TRBV6-5, the J call TRBJ2-3, with a possible D match to TRBD1 (5 bases). Looked up from germline, CDR1 is MNHEY and CDR2 is SVGAGI. The CDR3 runs to 14 residues. The V and J ends lost 2 bases and 4 bases respectively, with 10 bases between them. The CDR3 is CASSYRGEADTQYF. DNA for the CDR3: TGTGCCAGCAGTTACAGGGGCGAGGCAGATACGCAGTATTTT.

This clonotype occurred many times. This chain connects TRBV30 to TRBJ2-6; D unresolved. The germline gives CDR1 GTSNPN, CDR2 SVGIG (reference sequence). V was trimmed by 0 bases and J by 2 bases, leaving 5 bases between them. This CDR3 is built from 14 residues. The CDR3: CAWSVVPGANVLTF. CDR3 sequence (DNA): TGTGCCTGGAGTGTAGTCCCTGGGGCCAACGTCCTGACTTTC.

There are many counts of this clonotype. V and J are TRBV29-1 and TRBJ1-2; TRBD1 might be the D (6 bases). CDR1 and CDR2 from the germline V gene are SQVTM and ANQGSEA. The CDR3 is made up of 13 amino acids. The V gene lost 5 bases and the J gene lost 1 base, with 11 bases spanning the gap. The CDR3 nucleotides read TGCAGCGTTAGCTCACAGGGTAACTATGGCTACACCTTC. Its protein is CSVSSQGNYGYTF.

The table lists this clonotype with a few counts. A read error may be the cause here, since a much bigger clone is one base away. For the CDR3, the DNA is TGCAGCGTCTCAGGGGACAGGGGGCACGATGGCTACGCCTTC. Protein sequence: CSVSGDRGHDGYAF. The chain is built from TRBV29-1 and TRBJ1-2; TRBD1 matches at 12 bases. This CDR3 is 14 amino acids long. Germline CDR1 and CDR2: SQVTM and ANQGSEA.

This clonotype was seen at least ten times. This sequence joins TRBV27 and TRBJ2-7; the D call may be TRBD1 or TRBD2 (5 bases each). V lost 5 bases and J 3 bases, leaving 14 bases between the germline ends. This CDR3 is built from 14 residues. CDR1 is MNHEY and CDR2 is SMNVEV in the germline V gene (reference sequence). The CDR3 sequence: CASSLPGRNYEQYF. The CDR3 bases are TGTGCCAGCAGTCTCCCGGGACGCAACTACGAGCAGTACTTC.

This clonotype was detected ten times or more. The rearrangement joins TRBV20-1 to TRBJ2-5; D gene uncertain. The CDR3 has 11 residues. V lost 5 bases to trimming and J lost 4 bases, with 8 bases between them. The germline gives CDR1 DFQATT, CDR2 SNEGSKA (reference sequence). Here the CDR3 reads CSAGVRETQYF. CDR3 bases: TGCAGTGCTGGCGTGAGAGAGACCCAGTACTTC.

There are many counts of this clonotype. The chain has TRBV3-1 and TRBJ2-3, with a weak D call TRBD2 (5 bases). This CDR3 is built from 13 residues. Between the trimmed V and J ends, which lost 3 bases and 1 base, there was a span of 5 bases. Germline-derived CDR1 and CDR2 are LGHDT and YNNKEL (reference sequence). The CDR3 reads CASSQEGTDTQYF. CDR3 nucleotides: TGTGCCAGCAGCCAGGAGGGCACAGATACGCAGTATTTT.

Remarks on this clonotype: This may arise from a read error, as a much more abundant clone is one base away. The J gene is TRBJ2-7, the V gene TRBV20-1; the D call may be TRBD1 or TRBD2 (5 bases each). Germline V gene lookup returns CDR1 DFQATT and CDR2 SNEGSKA (reference sequence). The CDR3 contains 13 residues. V lost 4 bases to trimming and J lost 0 bases, with 10 bases between them. CDR3 loop: CSAIWGSSYEQYF. CDR3 in DNA: TGCAGTGCTATCTGGGGGAGCTCCTACGAGCAGTACTTC.

This clonotype showed up just a few times. DNA for the CDR3: TGCGCCAGCAGTGACGGTCTAGCGGGGAAAGAGACCCAGTACTTC. Translating gives CASSDGLAGKETQYF. The chain joins TRBV10-1 to TRBJ2-5, with 9 bases that match TRBD2. CDR1 WNHNN and CDR2 SYGVQD come from the germline V gene (reference sequence). This CDR3 comprises 15 residues. V dropped 3 bases and J dropped 3; count of bases not matched to a gene: 5.